The source of this TCR beta chain is a study of CD8+ T cells in alopecia areata. Study summary: Treated patients were dosed with oral tofacitinib, taking 5 to 10 mg twice daily. Tofacitinib administration persisted for 6 to 18 months, succeeded by 6 months off drug.

Overall study results and limits: Higher clonality was seen in lesional scalp than in normal scalp, especially in alopecia totalis/universalis. Scalp sample sequencing also detects resident alphabeta T cells of normal skin.

Individuals with alopecia areata gave both lesional scalp punch biopsies and peripheral blood for collection. Concerning this clone: The antigen remains undetermined.

Extraction and reverse transcription of RNA yielded cDNA as the sequencing template. Data came from immunoSEQ multiplex PCR; TCRdb stores just in-frame clones and leaves some out. The sample carries 6,000 to 9,500 clones, around two thirds recorded once. The CDR3 loop spans 14 amino acids. Trimming removed 1 base from V and 4 bases from J, with 8 bases in between. Germline V CDR1 and CDR2: MNHNS, SASEGT. This rearrangement joins TRBV6-1 to TRBJ2-1; D is perhaps TRBD2 (6 bases). This material consisted of skin, taken at week 0. The receptor comes from a human donor with alopecia areata. The CDR3 protein is CASSEGGEYNEQFF. The CDR3 DNA follows: TGTGCCAGCAGTGAAGGGGGGGAATACAATGAGCAGTTCTTC.